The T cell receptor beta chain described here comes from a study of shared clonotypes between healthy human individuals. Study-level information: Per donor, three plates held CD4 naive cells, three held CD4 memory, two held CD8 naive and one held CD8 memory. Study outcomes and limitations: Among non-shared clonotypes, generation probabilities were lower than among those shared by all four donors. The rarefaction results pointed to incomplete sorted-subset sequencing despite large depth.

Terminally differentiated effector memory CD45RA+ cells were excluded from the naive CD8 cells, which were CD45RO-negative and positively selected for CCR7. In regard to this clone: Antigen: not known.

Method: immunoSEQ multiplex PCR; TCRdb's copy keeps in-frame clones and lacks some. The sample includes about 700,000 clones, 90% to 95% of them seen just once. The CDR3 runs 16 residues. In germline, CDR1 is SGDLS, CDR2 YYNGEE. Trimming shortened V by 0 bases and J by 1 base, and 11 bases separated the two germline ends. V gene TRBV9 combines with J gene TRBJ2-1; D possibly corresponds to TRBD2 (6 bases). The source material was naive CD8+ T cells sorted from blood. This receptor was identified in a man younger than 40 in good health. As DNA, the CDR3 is TGTGCCAGCAGCGTAGAAGTGGGACTGTCCTACAATGAGCAGTTCTTC. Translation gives CASSVEVGLSYNEQFF.